This T cell receptor beta chain comes out of a study of T-cell memory formation after mild COVID-19. This clonotype was found a few times. Its matching antigen is unknown. General observations from the study: CD8+ contracting clones occupied EMRA, while CD4+ ones occupied mainly CM and EM. A subset of responding clones appeared in pre-infection memory, suggesting cross-reactive memory joined. Balance between CD4 and CD8 was seen in clones contracting day 15 to 85, and a CD4+ lean was seen in later expanders.

TCRdb passed the 5' RACE reads through MiXCR, listing each CDR3 protein once. Altogether 350,000 to 450,000 distinct CDR3 sequences are present, approximately 29% being singletons, with the ten largest covering about 13%. Source material: PBMCs or a T cell subset sorted from them (not recorded which). The clonotype was recovered from an adult woman who had mild COVID-19 (a few samples of this study predate the infection). Cell type and time point are not known.

The CDR3 DNA follows: TGCAGTGCTAGGGGACCCGGGCCTACGGGAGGCACTGAAGCTTTCTTT. It encodes CSARGPGPTGGTEAFF. The chain carries TRBV20-1 and TRBJ1-1; weak D call: TRBD1 (5 bases). The CDR3 is made up of 16 amino acids. V was shortened by 3 bases and J by 4 bases, with 21 bases between the two germline ends. CDR1 and CDR2 (germline): DFQATT, SNEGSKA (reference sequence).